One and the same sample provided the 26 T cell receptor beta chains below, sequenced in a study of blood T cell repertoires in COVID-19. Assay: immunoSEQ multiplex PCR; the TCRdb copy retains only in-frame clones and omits some. The sample lists some 260,000 clones, around 90% occurring once. Sequenced input: PBMCs or T cells enriched from blood (not recorded which). Receptors originate from a woman aged 25 to 39 with acute COVID-19.

The chain combines TRBV28 with TRBJ2-7; tentative D call: TRBD2 (5 bases). The CDR3 is made up of 15 amino acids. CDR1 and CDR2 from the germline V gene are MDHEN and SYDVKM. Deletions cut 6 bases from V and 0 bases from J, with 15 bases between. This CDR3 reads CASSPFGGSSYEQYF. The CDR3 bases are TGTGCCAGCAGCCCCTTCGGCGGGTCCTCCTACGAGCAGTACTTC.

The chain joins TRBV4-3 to TRBJ1-2, with D perhaps TRBD1 (5 bases). Trimming cost V 4 bases and J 8 bases, with 23 bases left between them. The germline CDR1 and CDR2 sequences are LGHNA and YSLEER. The CDR3 is 16 residues long. CDR3 DNA: TGCGCCAGCAGCCCCTCGGGGGGATCGGCTATAGACGGCTACACCTTC. It encodes CASSPSGGSAIDGYTF.

The rearrangement links TRBV6-6 to TRBJ1-3; 7 bases match TRBD1. The CDR3 extends over 15 amino acids. Germline assignment: CDR1 MNHNY and CDR2 SVGAGI (reference sequence). V lost 2 bases to trimming and J lost 4 bases; unmatched junction nucleotides: 5. As DNA, the CDR3 is TGTGCCAGCAGTTACGACAGGGTTTCCGGAAACACCATATATTTT. This sequence encodes CASSYDRVSGNTIYF.

The chain employs TRBV10-3 and TRBJ2-5, with 7 bases matching TRBD2. CDR3 length: 17 residues. V shed 3 bases, J shed 0 bases, and the junction held 10 bases outside the gene matches. Per the germline V gene, CDR1 is ENHRY and CDR2 is SYGVKD. The DNA for the CDR3 is TGTGCCATCAGTGATCATGGGGTAGCGGGTAACCAAGAGACCCAGTACTTC. Encoded protein: CAISDHGVAGNQETQYF.

The chain employs TRBV9 and TRBJ2-1, with no clear D. Trimming cost V 6 bases and J 6 bases, with 10 bases left between them. CDR3 length: 12 amino acids. CDR1 is SGDLS, CDR2 YYNGEE, per germline. The DNA of the CDR3 is TGTGCCAGCAAGAGCTCTTCCAATGAGCAGTTCTTC. It yields the protein CASKSSSNEQFF.

This chain joins TRBV5-1 and TRBJ2-7; D may be TRBD2 (5 bases). Trimming took 0 bases from V and 3 from J, leaving 13 bases between them. This CDR3 has 15 amino acids. Germline loops: CDR1 SGHRS, CDR2 YFSETQ. The CDR3, as DNA: TGCGCCAGCAGCTTGGCCGGGATTGTGATCTACGAGCAGTACTTC. It codes for CASSLAGIVIYEQYF.

This clone was recorded a few times. J is TRBJ2-7 and V is TRBV5-3; 10 nucleotides match TRBD1. TRBV5-3 has ORF status, its function being uncertain. V lost 4 bases to trimming and J lost 6 bases; unmatched junction nucleotides: 7. The CDR3 is 14 residues long. CDR3 in amino acids: CARSVTGTGAEQYF. The DNA of the CDR3 is TGTGCCAGAAGCGTCACCGGGACAGGGGCCGAGCAGTACTTC.

V usage is TRBV29-1 and J usage is TRBJ1-4; D may be TRBD1 (6 bases). The CDR3 is made up of 13 amino acids. Germline lookup yields CDR1 SQVTM and CDR2 ANQGSEA. The germline V and J ends were trimmed by 7 bases and 5 bases, with 14 bases remaining between them. The CDR3 nucleotides are TGCAGCGCTCGACAGGCAAAAAATGAAAAACTGTTTTTT. Translated: CSARQAKNEKLFF.

The J gene is TRBJ1-6, the V gene TRBV27; D unresolved. Germline V CDR1 and CDR2: MNHEY, SMNVEV (reference sequence). The CDR3 loop spans 17 amino acids. The V gene lost 8 bases and the J gene lost 0 bases, with 17 bases spanning the gap. In nucleotides, the CDR3 is TGTGCCAGCTCCGCCGTGGGAGGGAGCTCCTATAATTCACCCCTCCACTTT. As protein: CASSAVGGSSYNSPLHF.

The V call is TRBV4-1, the J call TRBJ1-2; TRBD1 agrees at 9 bases. Trimming removed 0 bases from V and 5 bases from J; junction bases left unmatched: 4. Germline CDR1 reads MGHRA; CDR2 reads YSYEKL. The CDR3 totals 15 residues. In nucleotides, the CDR3 is TGCGCCAGCAGCCAAGATCCCGGACAGGGGTATGGCTACACCTTC. Translated: CASSQDPGQGYGYTF.

This clone came up a few times. This chain joins TRBV5-1 and TRBJ2-7, with 7 bases fitting TRBD1. Germline CDR1 reads SGHRS; CDR2 reads YFSETQ. Losses at the gene ends were 7 bases for V and 0 bases for J; bases not matched to a gene: 10. CDR3 size: 15 residues. Here the CDR3 DNA reads TGCGCCAGCCGGGAACCAGGGGGACCCTCCTACGAGCAGTACTTC. Its protein is CASREPGGPSYEQYF.

This chain's CDR3 is CATSGTGPGNTEAFF. CDR3 DNA sequence: TGTGCCACCAGTGGTACAGGCCCTGGGAACACTGAAGCTTTCTTT. The chain employs TRBV24-1 and TRBJ1-1; D might be TRBD1 (5 bases). CDR1 and CDR2 from the germline V gene are KGHDR and SFDVKD. The CDR3 is 15 amino acids. V was clipped by 5 bases and J by 1 base, with 13 bases between them.

This clone showed up just a few times. The chain couples TRBV5-1 to TRBJ2-3; 11 bases line up with TRBD2. The V segment lost 4 bases and the J segment 6 bases; nucleotides outside the gene matches: 7. Per the germline V gene, CDR1 is SGHRS and CDR2 is YFSETQ. This CDR3 region has 15 residues. For the CDR3, the DNA is TGCGCCAGCAGCGTACTAGCGGGAGCGTCCGATACGCAGTATTTT. The encoded protein is CASSVLAGASDTQYF.

This chain uses TRBV4-1 with TRBJ1-6; 7 positions agree with TRBD1. V was clipped by 5 bases and J by 0 bases; unmatched bases: 13. CDR1 MGHRA and CDR2 YSYEKL come from the germline V gene. The CDR3 is 19 amino acids. CDR3 residues: CASSYTGAPSSSYNSPLHF. The CDR3 DNA reads TGCGCCAGCAGCTATACAGGGGCTCCCTCCAGCTCCTATAATTCACCCCTCCACTTT.

This chain uses TRBV30 with TRBJ2-5; TRBD2 aligns across 7 bases. Germline trimming cut 0 bases from V and 2 bases from J; bases unmatched to any gene: 6. The CDR3 has 15 residues. Germline CDR1 GTSNPN, CDR2 SVGIG (reference sequence). Here the CDR3 DNA reads TGTGCCTGGAGTGTTGTGGGGGGGGTTCAAGAGACCCAGTACTTC. Its protein product is CAWSVVGGVQETQYF. The variable domain in full, with the rest retrieved from reference TRBV30 and TRBJ2-5, is SQTIHQWPATLVQPVGSPLSLECTVEGTSNPNLYWYRQAAGRGLQLLFYSVGIGQISSEVPQNLSASRPQDRQFILSSKKLLLSDSGFYLCAWSVVGGVQETQYFGPGTRLLVL.

The V and J genes are TRBV5-1 and TRBJ2-1, with TRBD2 matching 7 bases. This CDR3 has 15 residues. J was trimmed by 6 bases and V by 0 bases; bases with no gene match: 6. Germline V lookup: CDR1 SGHRS, CDR2 YFSETQ. CDR3 residues: CASSLGGRSPNEQFF. CDR3 sequence (DNA): TGCGCCAGCAGCTTGGGCGGGAGATCCCCCAATGAGCAGTTCTTC. Using reference TRBV5-1 and TRBJ2-1 for the parts outside the CDR3, the full variable domain is KAGVTQTPRYLIKTRGQQVTLSCSPISGHRSVSWYQQTPGQGLQFLFEYFSETQRNKGNFPGRFSGRQFSNSRSEMNVSTLELGDSALYLCASSLGGRSPNEQFFGPGTRLTVL.

J is TRBJ1-2 and V is TRBV5-4; 7 bases map to TRBD1. V lost 1 base, J lost 4 bases, and 1 base stayed unmatched. CDR1 and CDR2 (germline): SGHNT, YYREEE (reference sequence). CDR3 size: 13 residues. The CDR3 loop is CASSLSGGYGYTF. The CDR3 DNA sequence: TGTGCCAGCAGCTTGTCAGGGGGCTATGGCTACACCTTC.

The chain uses TRBV2 and TRBJ2-7; D is unresolved. V lost 6 bases and J lost 0, with 6 bases in between. The CDR3 sequence is 12 residues long. Germline V gene data show CDR1 as SNHLY and CDR2 as FYNNEI. CDR3 in amino acids: CASRASSYEQYF. The CDR3, as DNA: TGTGCCAGCAGGGCCAGCTCCTACGAGCAGTACTTC.

The chain couples TRBV4-1 to TRBJ2-1; perhaps TRBD2 as D (6 bases). The CDR3 totals 17 residues. V lost 0 bases, J lost 8 bases, and 20 bases lay in between. Germline V CDR1 and CDR2: MGHRA, YSYEKL. The CDR3 loop reads CASSQEFGPRGFHEQFF. DNA for the CDR3: TGCGCCAGCAGCCAAGAGTTCGGCCCGCGGGGTTTCCATGAGCAGTTCTTC.

The count of this clone is one. The chain carries TRBV6-5 and TRBJ2-2; D gene uncertain. This CDR3 region has 14 residues. Germline-derived CDR1 and CDR2 are MNHEY and SVGAGI. Trimming pared 8 bases from V and 0 bases from J, leaving 10 bases between. The CDR3 is CASRLTANTGELFF. The CDR3 DNA reads TGTGCCAGCCGGTTAACTGCGAACACCGGGGAGCTGTTTTTT.

Note on this clone: The sample contains more than one DNA sequence encoding this CDR3. The chain employs TRBV5-1 and TRBJ2-1; 7 bases are shared with TRBD1. The germline V gene has CDR1 SGHRS and CDR2 YFSETQ. This CDR3 is built from 14 residues. V shed 0 bases and J 3 bases; nucleotides not matched to a gene: 0. The CDR3 spells CASSLGTGYNEQFF. The CDR3 coding sequence is TGCGCCAGCAGCTTGGGGACAGGCTACAATGAGCAGTTCTTC.

The V gene is TRBV7-2, the J gene TRBJ2-7; 7 positions agree with TRBD1. J gave up 0 bases and V 6 bases, and 5 bases lay outside the gene matches. Germline CDR1 and CDR2: SGHTA and FQGNSA. This CDR3 has 14 residues. The CDR3 loop reads CASRRTGSSYEQYF. The CDR3 DNA sequence: TGTGCCAGCAGACGGACAGGTTCCTCCTACGAGCAGTACTTC.

The chain has TRBV6-5 and TRBJ1-2; tentatively, D is TRBD1 (5 bases). Germline V gene sequence: CDR1 MNHEY, CDR2 SVGAGI. V lost 2 bases and J 6 bases, leaving 19 bases between the germline ends. The CDR3 has 16 residues. This CDR3 is CASSYTPKGAGHGYTF. The CDR3 bases are TGTGCCAGCAGTTACACCCCAAAAGGGGCCGGTCATGGCTACACCTTC.

The rearrangement uses TRBV28 and TRBJ2-7; D gene unclear. In germline, CDR1 is MDHEN, CDR2 SYDVKM. Between the trimmed V and J ends, which lost 6 bases and 6 bases, there was a span of 18 bases. CDR3 length equals 14 residues. In DNA, the CDR3 is TGTGCCAGCAGCCCCCCGGAGCCTCCCTCCGAGCAGTACTTC. Encoded protein: CASSPPEPPSEQYF.

This rearrangement joins TRBV27 to TRBJ2-1; 8 positions match TRBD2. The junction had 5 bases not matched to a gene; V was cut back by 5 bases and J by 2 bases. CDR1 and CDR2 (germline): MNHEY, SMNVEV (reference sequence). The CDR3 runs 15 residues. CDR3 residues: CASSPRGGPYNEQFF. For the CDR3, the DNA is TGTGCCAGCAGTCCACGGGGGGGCCCCTACAATGAGCAGTTCTTC.

CDR3 nucleotides: TGTGCCAGCTCACCCAGGGCAACTAATGAAAAACTGTTTTTT. Protein sequence: CASSPRATNEKLFF. The chain has TRBV18 and TRBJ1-4; perhaps TRBD1 as D (5 bases). Germline CDR1 is KGHSH and CDR2 is LQKENI. The CDR3 loop spans 14 amino acids. V was pared by 3 bases and J by 0 bases, with 5 bases between.